Listed here is a single TCR beta chain. The treatment here: preoperative locoregional IRX-2 cytokine immunotherapy. This phase Ib study tested locoregional IRX-2 cytokine immunotherapy given before surgery. The sample is drawn from a study of preoperative IRX-2 immunotherapy in early breast cancer. Germline-derived CDR1 and CDR2 are MNHEY and SMNVEV (reference sequence). V lost 4 bases and J lost 7, with 8 bases in between. This CDR3 is built from 11 residues. TCRdb keeps only in-frame clones here, not all; method: immunoSEQ multiplex PCR. The data show about 23,000 clones, 85% to 95% seen once. Sequences were derived from tumor tissue, sampled after IRX-2 immunotherapy. V usage is TRBV27 and J usage is TRBJ2-7; D unclear. This sequence originates from a human donor with breast cancer. In DNA, the CDR3 is TGTGCCAGCAGTTGGGCCGGGGAGCAGTACTTC. Its protein is CASSWAGEQYF.